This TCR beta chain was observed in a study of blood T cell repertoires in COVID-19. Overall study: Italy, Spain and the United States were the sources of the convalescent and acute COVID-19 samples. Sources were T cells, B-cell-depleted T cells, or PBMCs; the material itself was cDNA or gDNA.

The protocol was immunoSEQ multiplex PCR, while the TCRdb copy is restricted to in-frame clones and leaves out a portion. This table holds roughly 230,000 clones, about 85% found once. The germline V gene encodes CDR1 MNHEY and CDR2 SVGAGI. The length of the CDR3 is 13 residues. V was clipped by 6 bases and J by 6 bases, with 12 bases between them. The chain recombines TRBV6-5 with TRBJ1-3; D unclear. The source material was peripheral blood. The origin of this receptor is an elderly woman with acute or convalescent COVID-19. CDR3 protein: CASSDLSENTIYF. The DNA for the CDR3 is TGTGCCAGCAGCGATCTCAGCGAAAACACCATATATTTT.